This paragraph covers one T cell receptor beta chain sequence. What it recognizes is unknown. The record originates from a study of beta chain features in type 1 diabetes. The authors reverse transcribed all of the isolated RNA, so sequencing captured expressed TCRB transcripts. Data came from immunoSEQ multiplex PCR; TCRdb stores just in-frame clones and leaves some out. The table has 620,000 or so clones, around 16% seen once. Germline V gene sequence: CDR1 DFQATT, CDR2 SNEGSKA (reference sequence). V lost 1 base to trimming and J lost 6 bases, with 7 bases between them. CDR3 length: 11 amino acids. Whole-study findings and limits: Junctions at VDJ sites from type 1 diabetes patients had fewer insertions and more deletions.

J is TRBJ2-7 and V is TRBV20-1; the D is unclear. This receptor was obtained from a man younger than 35 in good health. Material for sequencing was naive CD4+ T cells from blood. CDR3 region: CSARARAEQYF. In DNA, the CDR3 is TGCAGTGCTAGAGCCCGGGCCGAGCAGTACTTC.